This is a list of T cell receptor beta chains from one sample in a study of cytomegalovirus exposure and HLA in healthy donors. Repertoires were generated with immunoSEQ multiplex PCR, while TCRdb's copy carries only in-frame clones and drops some. The top ten clones hold roughly 1.9% of a sample with about 160,000 clones, approximately 72% of them seen once. Sequenced sample: PBMCs. The origin of the receptors is a female donor in good health and CMV-seronegative. Both conserved end residues are trimmed from each CDR3. The D gene is left open where the match is weak. Clone size is shown for a subset of rows, as once, few, many or a class of expanded clone.

d_call clone_size v_call cdr3_aa
. . TRBV5-1 ASSLRTDSPNYGYT
. . TRBV5-1 ASSLEQIQETQY
. . TRBV6-1 ASSLQQGLAYGYT
TRBD2 once TRBV7-7 ASSSGLAPTDTQY
TRBD2 few TRBV29-1 SAGEGFREQY
. . TRBV28 ASSIRGGYRTEAF
. . TRBV10-3 AISESMQGADTQY
. . TRBV9 ASSVAGLTGGYT
. . TRBV19 ASSIVRDRYGYT
TRBD2 . TRBV9 ASTSLTGRGTDTQY
. . TRBV5-6 ASSLPGGGYGYT
. . TRBV7-3 ASSSPDRFNEQF
TRBD1 . TRBV5-1 ASSLGQGSNQPQH
. . TRBV9 ASSVRSRDYGYT
. . TRBV5-1 ASSYGQFTGELF
TRBD1 . TRBV27 ASSLSPGDRLYEQY
TRBD2 . TRBV10-3 AISESASGRNNEQF
. . TRBV5-1 ASSLDPGKAYEQY
TRBD2 . TRBV19 ASIRAPGLAGMDTQY
. . TRBV7-9 ASCGQSSYEQY
TRBD1 . TRBV10-2 ASSESARGYEKLF
. . TRBV7-8 ASSERPGVINEKLF
. once TRBV6-5 ASSLLRKEGGYT
. . TRBV5-6 ASSIQGRSTDTQY
. once TRBV15 ATSRATGPGEKLF
TRBD1 . TRBV30 AWVDRGPDTQY
TRBD2 . TRBV7-2 ASSLLAGSYEQY
. few TRBV5-1 ASRYTVNTEAF
TRBD1 . TRBV6-1 ASSIDRDGYT
TRBD2 . TRBV5-1 ASSPVWREGNSYEQY
. . TRBV5-4 ASSLDMTDGYT
. . TRBV6-5 ASRRKGVNTEAF
. . TRBV5-1 ASSDQGYEQY
. . TRBV6-6 ASSPVGAPGYT
. . TRBV5-1 ASSLDTWSTEAF
TRBD1 . TRBV5-1 ASSGDSPYEQY
TRBD1 . TRBV11-2 ASSLGPGTESPLH
. few TRBV27 ASSPYGGGGRTTEAF
TRBD1 . TRBV19 ASSPQGGNQPQH
TRBD1 . TRBV7-3 ASSLGGQGRLGYT
TRBD1 . TRBV6-5 ASSQGQGSNTEAF
TRBD2 . TRBV27 ASSRLRTSGTYEQY
TRBD1 . TRBV7-3 ASSLDRAGDTQY
. . TRBV7-2 ASSLGRGLGNTIY
. few TRBV6-5 ASGTPEKLF
TRBD2 . TRBV5-1 ASSGDYLYDVSYEQY
TRBD1 once TRBV5-1 ASSPGEGQLQH
TRBD2 few TRBV5-5 ASSSRGLAADLTRTDTQY
TRBD1 few TRBV2 ASSDSPSGGIDQPQH
TRBD2 . TRBV2 ASKYLAGGTDTQY
. . TRBV10-3 AISPERNEKLF
. . TRBV2 ASSEARGGFSSPLH
TRBD2 once TRBV2 ASRFSGGPGYNEQF